Below, 20 T cell receptor beta chains from the same sample are listed, as sequenced in a study of T cells in localized non-small cell lung cancer. The protocol was immunoSEQ multiplex PCR, while the TCRdb copy is restricted to in-frame clones and leaves out a portion. Found here are 100,000 to 150,000 clones, roughly 90% of them singletons; the top ten hold approximately 1.7%. This specimen was peripheral blood, taken before any cancer treatment. The receptors were sampled from a female donor over 55 with stage I lung adenocarcinoma.

The chain is built from TRBV19 and TRBJ2-1, with D perhaps TRBD2 (6 bases). Per germline, CDR1 LNHDA and CDR2 SQIVND (reference sequence). The CDR3 has 14 residues. Trimming removed 6 bases at V and 0 bases at J, with 9 bases between. The CDR3 DNA reads TGTGCCAGTAGCCGGGGGAGCTCCTACAATGAGCAGTTCTTC. The encoded protein is CASSRGSSYNEQFF.

The J gene is TRBJ2-1, the V gene TRBV10-1, with D perhaps TRBD2 (6 bases). The V end was cut by 3 bases, the J end by 2 bases, with 14 bases between. CDR3 length equals 16 residues. Per the germline V gene, CDR1 is WNHNN and CDR2 is SYGVQD (reference sequence). The CDR3 region has the DNA TGCGCCAGCAGTGATCTTCGTAGCGGAGCCTACAATGAGCAGTTCTTC. It codes for CASSDLRSGAYNEQFF.

The chain uses TRBV15 and TRBJ1-1; D unresolved. Trimming took off 0 bases at V and 8 bases at J, with 13 bases between the two ends. The V gene's germline CDR1 is LNHNV and CDR2 YYDKDF (reference sequence). The CDR3 sequence is 14 residues long. Here the CDR3 reads CATSRDQQATEAFF. Written as DNA, the CDR3 is TGTGCCACCAGCAGAGATCAGCAGGCTACCGAAGCTTTCTTT. Variable domain in full (rest from reference TRBV15 and TRBJ1-1): DAMVIQNPRYQVTQFGKPVTLSCSQTLNHNVMYWYQQKSSQAPKLLFHYYDKDFNNEADTPDNFQSRRPNTSFCFLDIRSPGLGDTAMYLCATSRDQQATEAFFGQGTRLTVV.

The CDR3 nucleotides are TGCGCCAGCAGCGTAGTCCCGGAAGAGACCCAGTACTTC. Translation gives CASSVVPEETQYF. The gene calls are TRBV4-1 and TRBJ2-5; D not certain. The CDR3 has 13 residues. Trimming cost V 5 bases and J 3 bases, with 10 bases left between them. Germline V gene lookup returns CDR1 MGHRA and CDR2 YSYEKL.

This chain uses TRBV19 with TRBJ2-5; D is undetermined. This CDR3 comprises 14 residues. The V gene lost 5 bases and the J gene lost 4 bases, with 14 bases spanning the gap. The germline V gene encodes CDR1 LNHDA and CDR2 SQIVND (reference sequence). CDR3 loop: CASSFGPDRETQYF. For the CDR3, the DNA is TGTGCCAGTAGTTTTGGGCCCGACCGAGAGACCCAGTACTTC.

The chain's CDR3 is CASSAELGTGHTEAFF. The CDR3 DNA follows: TGCGCCAGCAGCGCGGAATTGGGGACCGGGCACACTGAAGCTTTCTTT. The chain joins TRBV5-1 to TRBJ1-1; tentative D call: TRBD1 (5 bases). CDR3 length equals 16 residues. Trimming cost V 4 bases and J 3 bases, with 19 bases left between them. Germline V gives CDR1 SGHRS, CDR2 YFSETQ.

The gene calls are TRBV5-6 and TRBJ1-5; the D is unclear. CDR3 size: 13 residues. V lost 4 bases, J lost 7 bases, and 12 bases lay in between. Germline V gene data show CDR1 as SGHDT and CDR2 as YYEEEE. The CDR3 coding sequence is TGTGCCAGCAGCGGAGGGTTTAACCAGCCCCAGCATTTT. Translating it yields CASSGGFNQPQHF.

The gene calls are TRBV2 and TRBJ2-5; TRBD2 aligns across 8 bases. CDR1 and CDR2 from the germline V gene are SNHLY and FYNNEI. There are 14 residues in the CDR3. The V and J ends lost 7 bases and 4 bases, in that order; junction bases with no gene match: 8. CDR3 loop: CASTHGTRGETQYF. For the CDR3, the DNA is TGTGCCAGCACTCACGGGACTAGAGGAGAGACCCAGTACTTC.

The V call is TRBV2, the J call TRBJ1-1; D gene ambiguous. Trimming stripped 6 bases from V and 13 bases from J, with 18 bases between. Germline assignment: CDR1 SNHLY and CDR2 FYNNEI. CDR3 size: 12 residues. CDR3 sequence reads: CASRDTHDQDFF. For the CDR3, the DNA is TGTGCCAGCAGAGACACCCATGATCAGGATTTCTTT.

This CDR3 reads CSISTGTSGADTQYF. As DNA, the CDR3 is TGCAGCATTTCAACCGGGACTAGCGGTGCAGATACGCAGTATTTT. This sequence joins TRBV29-1 and TRBJ2-3, with 11 positions matching TRBD2. The V and J ends lost 8 bases and 4 bases, in that order; junction bases with no gene match: 11. This CDR3 has 15 amino acids. The germline CDR1 and CDR2 sequences are SQVTM and ANQGSEA.

The chain is built from TRBV9 and TRBJ2-3; 11 nucleotides match TRBD2. From germline, CDR1 is SGDLS and CDR2 YYNGEE. This CDR3 spans 18 amino acids. Unmatched junction bases numbered 8, after V lost 0 bases and J lost 2 bases. Here the CDR3 reads CASSVGLTSGVSTDTQYF. The CDR3 bases are TGTGCCAGCAGCGTAGGGTTGACTAGCGGGGTTTCCACAGATACGCAGTATTTT. The full variable domain, rest sourced from reference TRBV9 and TRBJ2-3, is DSGVTQTPKHLITATGQRVTLRCSPRSGDLSVYWYQQSLDQGLQFLIQYYNGEERAKGNILERFSAQQFPDLHSELNLSSLELGDSALYFCASSVGLTSGVSTDTQYFGPGTRLTVL.

The V call is TRBV30, the J call TRBJ1-2, with 9 bases matching TRBD1. The CDR3 runs 11 residues. V lost 8 bases and J lost 5; bases outside the gene matches: 3. CDR1 GTSNPN and CDR2 SVGIG come from the germline V gene (reference sequence). The chain's CDR3 is CATGTGYGYTF. The CDR3 DNA is TGTGCCACCGGGACAGGGTATGGCTACACCTTC.

The gene calls are TRBV28 and TRBJ2-1; 16 positions agree with TRBD2. V shed 0 bases, J shed 7 bases, and the junction held 6 bases outside the gene matches. The CDR3 is made up of 18 amino acids. Germline loops: CDR1 MDHEN, CDR2 SYDVKM. The CDR3, as DNA: TGTGCCAGCAGTTTATGGCAGGGACTAGCGGGAGGGGGTAATGAGCAGTTCTTC. It encodes CASSLWQGLAGGGNEQFF.

The chain recombines TRBV6-6 with TRBJ1-5; D is ambiguous. CDR1 is MNHNY and CDR2 is SVGAGI in the germline V gene (reference sequence). Trimming took 2 bases from V and 7 from J, leaving 9 bases between them. CDR3 length: 13 residues. Here the CDR3 DNA reads TGTGCCAGCAGTTACGAGGGCGTACAGCCCCAGCATTTT. Its translation: CASSYEGVQPQHF.

This clone turned up a few times. The gene calls are TRBV7-2 and TRBJ2-5, with D possibly matching TRBD1 (6 bases). Trimming took 2 bases from V and 4 from J, leaving 17 bases between them. Germline V gives CDR1 SGHTA, CDR2 FQGNSA. The CDR3 totals 16 residues. CDR3 in DNA: TGTGCCAGCAGCTTAAAAGGCCAGGGGAGACGAGAGACCCAGTACTTC. Translation: CASSLKGQGRRETQYF. The whole variable domain, remainder taken from reference TRBV7-2 and TRBJ2-5, is GAGVSQSPSNKVTEKGKDVELRCDPISGHTALYWYRQSLGQGLEFLIYFQGNSAPDKSGLPSDRFSAERTGGSVSTLTIQRTQQEDSAVYLCASSLKGQGRRETQYFGPGTRLLVL.

The rearrangement joins TRBV6-1 to TRBJ2-5, with D hard to call. With 5 bases removed from V and 2 bases from J, the gap between germline ends came to 6 bases. The CDR3 is made up of 12 amino acids. Germline CDR1 is MNHNS and CDR2 is SASEGT. CDR3 sequence: CASSHLQETQYF. The CDR3 DNA is TGTGCCAGCAGTCACCTACAAGAGACCCAGTACTTC.

V gene TRBV9 combines with J gene TRBJ1-2; no firm D call. The V and J ends lost 5 bases and 2 bases respectively, with 4 bases between them. The CDR3 is made up of 11 amino acids. CDR1 is SGDLS, CDR2 YYNGEE, per germline. The CDR3 is CASRTNYGYTF. The CDR3, as DNA: TGTGCCAGCAGGACCAACTATGGCTACACCTTC. The whole variable domain, filled in from reference TRBV9 and TRBJ1-2, reads DSGVTQTPKHLITATGQRVTLRCSPRSGDLSVYWYQQSLDQGLQFLIQYYNGEERAKGNILERFSAQQFPDLHSELNLSSLELGDSALYFCASRTNYGYTFGSGTRLTVV.

V and J are TRBV11-3 and TRBJ2-5, with D possibly TRBD2 on 6 matching bases. The CDR3 runs 16 residues. CDR1 SGHNT and CDR2 YENEEA come from the germline V gene. Trimming removed 1 base at V and 4 bases at J, with 16 bases between. The CDR3 DNA is TGTGCCAGCAGCTTAGGGGCAGTTGTGGGGGGAGAGACCCAGTACTTC. Encoded protein: CASSLGAVVGGETQYF.

The V call is TRBV2, the J call TRBJ2-3, with 7 bases fitting TRBD1. The CDR3 extends over 17 amino acids. Germline V gives CDR1 SNHLY, CDR2 FYNNEI. Germline trimming cut 5 bases from V and 1 base from J; bases unmatched to any gene: 12. This CDR3 reads CASSPTGVLRGTDTQYF. Written as DNA, the CDR3 is TGTGCCAGCAGTCCTACAGGGGTATTACGGGGCACAGATACGCAGTATTTT.

This clone was recorded once. The chain has TRBV30 and TRBJ2-3, with D tentatively TRBD1 (7 bases). The CDR3 has 14 residues. Trimming pared 5 bases from V and 0 bases from J, leaving 12 bases between. The germline CDR1 and CDR2 sequences are GTSNPN and SVGIG (reference sequence). The CDR3 coding sequence is TGTGCCTGGCAGACAGGGACTAGCACAGATACGCAGTATTTT. It codes for CAWQTGTSTDTQYF.